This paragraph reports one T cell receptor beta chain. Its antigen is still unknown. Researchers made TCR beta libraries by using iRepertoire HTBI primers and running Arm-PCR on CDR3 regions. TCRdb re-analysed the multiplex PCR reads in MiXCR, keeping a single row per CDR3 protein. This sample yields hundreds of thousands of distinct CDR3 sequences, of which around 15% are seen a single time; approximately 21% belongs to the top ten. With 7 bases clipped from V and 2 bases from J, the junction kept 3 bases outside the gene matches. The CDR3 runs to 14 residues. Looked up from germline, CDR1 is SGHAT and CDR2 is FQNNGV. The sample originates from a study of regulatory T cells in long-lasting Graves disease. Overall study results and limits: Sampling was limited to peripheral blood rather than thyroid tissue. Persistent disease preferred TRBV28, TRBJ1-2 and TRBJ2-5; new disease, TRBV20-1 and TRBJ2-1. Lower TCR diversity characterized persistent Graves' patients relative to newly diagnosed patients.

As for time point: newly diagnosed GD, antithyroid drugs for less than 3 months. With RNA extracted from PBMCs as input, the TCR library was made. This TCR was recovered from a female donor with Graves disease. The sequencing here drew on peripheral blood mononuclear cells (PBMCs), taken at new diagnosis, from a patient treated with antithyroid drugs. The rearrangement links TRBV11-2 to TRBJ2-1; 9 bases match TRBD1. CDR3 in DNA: TGTGCCAGCACGGACAGGGGACCCTACAATGAGCAGTTCTTC. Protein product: CASTDRGPYNEQFF.